Presented here are 19 T cell receptor beta chains from one specimen sequenced in a study of T cell responses to AZD1222 COVID-19 vaccine. Libraries were prepared by immunoSEQ multiplex PCR; TCRdb keeps only in-frame clonotypes and omits some of them. The data contain some 81,000 clones, 70% to 90% of them singletons. Sequencing was performed on peripheral blood, taken 28 days after the second AZD1222 dose. The receptor set was obtained from an adult who received the AZD1222 COVID-19 vaccine.

The chain joins TRBV28 to TRBJ1-2; D possibly corresponds to TRBD1 (5 bases). This CDR3 contains 15 residues. V dropped 2 bases and J dropped 4 bases, with 14 bases sitting between them. The germline CDR1 and CDR2 sequences are MDHEN and SYDVKM. CDR3 region: CASSLTAGGGYGYTF. The CDR3 nucleotides are TGTGCCAGCAGTTTAACCGCGGGGGGTGGCTATGGCTACACCTTC.

The chain has TRBV5-1 and TRBJ2-3; no clear D. CDR1 SGHRS and CDR2 YFSETQ come from the germline V gene. Trimming pared 4 bases from V and 5 bases from J, leaving 14 bases between. The CDR3 consists of 14 residues. CDR3 residues: CASSQDPGGDTQYF. The CDR3 region has the DNA TGCGCCAGCAGCCAAGACCCCGGCGGAGATACGCAGTATTTT. The entire variable domain, with the rest obtained from reference TRBV5-1 and TRBJ2-3, is as follows: KAGVTQTPRYLIKTRGQQVTLSCSPISGHRSVSWYQQTPGQGLQFLFEYFSETQRNKGNFPGRFSGRQFSNSRSEMNVSTLELGDSALYLCASSQDPGGDTQYFGPGTRLTVL.

The CDR3 loop is CASRASGSTGELFF. CDR3 sequence (DNA): TGTGCCAGCAGGGCATCGGGGAGCACCGGGGAGCTGTTTTTT. This chain connects TRBV2 to TRBJ2-2; tentatively, D is TRBD2 (5 bases). Germline V lookup: CDR1 SNHLY, CDR2 FYNNEI. CDR3 length equals 14 residues. Between the trimmed V and J ends, which lost 6 bases and 4 bases, there was a span of 12 bases.

The chain has TRBV6-6 and TRBJ2-7, with 11 nucleotides matching TRBD1. Germline assignment: CDR1 MNHNY and CDR2 SVGAGI (reference sequence). The CDR3 has 15 amino acids. V lost 4 bases and J lost 6; bases outside the gene matches: 8. This chain's CDR3 is CASSWPGQGVGEQYF. In nucleotides, the CDR3 is TGTGCCAGCAGTTGGCCGGGACAGGGGGTGGGCGAGCAGTACTTC.

The chain uses TRBV5-1 and TRBJ1-6; 8 bases map to TRBD1. V was pared by 2 bases and J by 9 bases, with 4 bases of the junction left unmatched. Germline loops: CDR1 SGHRS, CDR2 YFSETQ. This CDR3 is 14 amino acids long. CDR3 nucleotide sequence: TGCGCCAGCAGCTTACAGGGGGAGTCTTCACCCCTCCACTTT. Amino acid sequence: CASSLQGESSPLHF. Full variable domain (remainder filled in from reference TRBV5-1 and TRBJ1-6): KAGVTQTPRYLIKTRGQQVTLSCSPISGHRSVSWYQQTPGQGLQFLFEYFSETQRNKGNFPGRFSGRQFSNSRSEMNVSTLELGDSALYLCASSLQGESSPLHFGNGTRLTVT.

The chain combines TRBV6-2 or TRBV6-3 with TRBJ2-7; D could derive from TRBD1 or TRBD2 (5 bases each). CDR3 length: 21 amino acids. V lost 2 bases to trimming and J lost 7 bases, with 36 bases between them. CDR1 is MNHEY, CDR2 SVGEGT, per germline. The CDR3 loop is CASSYTYSGTYTGSTLVEQYF. In DNA form, the CDR3 reads TGTGCCAGCAGTTACACTTATTCTGGGACGTATACGGGTTCGACGCTGGTGGAGCAGTACTTC.

This clone was counted only a few times. The chain combines TRBV11-2 with TRBJ2-1; D gene ambiguous. The germline V and J ends were trimmed by 6 bases and 9 bases, with 15 bases remaining between them. The CDR3 spans 13 residues. Germline V gives CDR1 SGHAT, CDR2 FQNNGV. In nucleotides, the CDR3 is TGTGCCAGCAGTCCCAGGTTCGCAGGTGAGCAGTTCTTC. It translates to CASSPRFAGEQFF.

This clone has a handful of counts. The genes are TRBV4-2 and TRBJ2-7; D is ambiguous. CDR3 size: 18 residues. Germline loops: CDR1 LGHNA, CDR2 YNFKEQ. Between the trimmed V and J ends, which lost 0 bases and 4 bases, there was a span of 22 bases. The CDR3 sequence: CASSQDLSVAASLYEQYF. The CDR3 DNA reads as TGTGCCAGCAGCCAAGATCTGTCGGTGGCCGCCTCACTATACGAGCAGTACTTC.

This rearrangement joins TRBV6-5 to TRBJ1-4; 7 bases agree with TRBD1. CDR3 length equals 15 residues. Germline trimming cut 10 bases from V and 5 bases from J; bases unmatched to any gene: 13. In germline, CDR1 is MNHEY, CDR2 SVGAGI. The CDR3 nucleotides are TGTGCCACCGCGCCCGGGGACAGAAGAAATGAAAAACTGTTTTTT. Protein product: CATAPGDRRNEKLFF.

V gene TRBV3-1 (or the pseudogene TRBV3-2) combines with J gene TRBJ1-5; D remains ambiguous. V was pared by 3 bases and J by 2 bases, with 5 bases between. CDR1 is LGHDT and CDR2 is YNNKEL in the germline V gene (reference sequence). This CDR3 is built from 13 residues. The CDR3 reads CASSQSGNQPQHF. CDR3 coding DNA: TGTGCCAGCAGCCAGTCGGGCAATCAGCCCCAGCATTTT.

V and J are TRBV27 and TRBJ1-1; D call uncertain. The CDR3 spans 16 residues. Germline V lookup: CDR1 MNHEY, CDR2 SMNVEV (reference sequence). V was trimmed by 4 bases and J by 4 bases, leaving 19 bases between them. The CDR3 coding sequence is TGTGCCAGCAGTTCCCCCCCCACCCGTGGGAGCACTGAAGCTTTCTTT. It encodes CASSSPPTRGSTEAFF.

The genes are TRBV7-2 and TRBJ2-7; no firm D call. This CDR3 has 15 residues. V was clipped by 3 bases and J by 3 bases, with 15 bases between them. Germline V CDR1 and CDR2: SGHTA, FQGNSA. CDR3 residues: CASSLGFGPYYEQYF. For the CDR3, the DNA is TGTGCCAGCAGCTTGGGGTTTGGCCCGTACTACGAGCAGTACTTC.

The chain joins TRBV28 to TRBJ2-7; D not certain. This CDR3 comprises 13 residues. V gave up 3 bases and J gave up 2 bases, with 8 bases separating them. CDR1 is MDHEN and CDR2 is SYDVKM in the germline V gene. CDR3 nucleotides: TGTGCCAGCAGTTTGGGCGGAACCTACGAGCAGTACTTC. This sequence encodes CASSLGGTYEQYF.

The genes are TRBV6-5 and TRBJ2-5; TRBD2 might be the D (6 bases). The CDR3 has 14 amino acids. CDR1 MNHEY and CDR2 SVGAGI come from the germline V gene. Trimming pared 7 bases from V and 5 bases from J, leaving 17 bases between. CDR3 nucleotide sequence: TGTGCCAGCAAACGCGGGAAAGTCTCTGAGACCCAGTACTTC. This gives the protein CASKRGKVSETQYF.

The sample holds a few counts of this clone. The V gene is TRBV5-6, the J gene TRBJ2-1, with 7 bases that match TRBD2. The CDR3 has 16 amino acids. With V trimmed by 1 base and J by 2 bases, 6 bases remained unmatched. The germline gives CDR1 SGHDT, CDR2 YYEEEE. CDR3 protein: CASSLKILATYNEQFF. The CDR3 nucleotides read TGTGCCAGCAGCTTGAAGATACTAGCGACCTACAATGAGCAGTTCTTC. Combining the CDR3 with reference TRBV5-6 and TRBJ2-1 gives the whole variable domain DAGVTQSPTHLIKTRGQQVTLRCSPKSGHDTVSWYQQALGQGPQFIFQYYEEEERQRGNFPDRFSGHQFPNYSSELNVNALLLGDSALYLCASSLKILATYNEQFFGPGTRLTVL.

The J gene is TRBJ2-3, the V gene TRBV5-1, with 12 bases identical to TRBD2. V dropped 4 bases and J dropped 2; count of bases not matched to a gene: 5. The length of the CDR3 is 16 residues. Per germline, CDR1 SGHRS and CDR2 YFSETQ. The CDR3 sequence is CASSPSSGRATDTQYF. CDR3 DNA sequence: TGCGCCAGCAGCCCCTCTAGCGGGAGGGCCACAGATACGCAGTATTTT.

This chain joins TRBV27 and TRBJ1-3; no firm D call. Germline V gene lookup returns CDR1 MNHEY and CDR2 SMNVEV (reference sequence). V was trimmed by 6 bases and J by 0 bases, leaving 9 bases between them. CDR3 size: 14 residues. The CDR3 spells CASSLQGSGNTIYF. CDR3 in DNA: TGTGCCAGCAGCCTTCAAGGCTCTGGAAACACCATATATTTT.

The CDR3 DNA reads as TGTGCCAGTAGTATGGGCCCTCCAAACACTGAAGCTTTCTTT. It specifies CASSMGPPNTEAFF. The chain combines TRBV19 with TRBJ1-1, with D unresolved. Germline CDR1 LNHDA, CDR2 SQIVND (reference sequence). Deletions cut 3 bases from V and 2 bases from J, with 10 bases between. This CDR3 comprises 14 residues.

This rearrangement joins TRBV6-5 to TRBJ2-4, with TRBD1 matching 8 bases. The CDR3 is 14 amino acids. The trim removed 4 bases at V and 3 bases at J, leaving 2 bases unmatched. Per the germline V gene, CDR1 is MNHEY and CDR2 is SVGAGI. The CDR3 spells CASSSGQGKNIQYF. In DNA, the CDR3 is TGTGCCAGCAGTTCCGGACAGGGCAAAAACATTCAGTACTTC.